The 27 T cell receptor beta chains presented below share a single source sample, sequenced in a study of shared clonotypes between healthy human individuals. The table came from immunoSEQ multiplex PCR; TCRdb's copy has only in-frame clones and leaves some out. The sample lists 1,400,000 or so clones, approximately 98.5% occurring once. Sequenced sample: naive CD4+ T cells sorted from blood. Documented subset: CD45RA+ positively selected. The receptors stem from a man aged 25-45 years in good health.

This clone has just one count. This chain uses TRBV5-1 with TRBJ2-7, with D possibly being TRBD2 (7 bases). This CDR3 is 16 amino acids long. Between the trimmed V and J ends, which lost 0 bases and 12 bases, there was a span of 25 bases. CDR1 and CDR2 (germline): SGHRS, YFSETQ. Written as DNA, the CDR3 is TGCGCCAGCAGCTTGGGGGTCGGAGGACAGCGACTAGCACGGTACTTC. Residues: CASSLGVGGQRLARYF.

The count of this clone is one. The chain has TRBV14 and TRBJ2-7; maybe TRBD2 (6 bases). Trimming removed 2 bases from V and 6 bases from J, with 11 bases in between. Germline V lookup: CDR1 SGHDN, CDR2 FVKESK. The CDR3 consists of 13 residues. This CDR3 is CASSQRLGGEQYF. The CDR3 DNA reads TGTGCCAGCAGCCAAAGACTAGGAGGCGAGCAGTACTTC.

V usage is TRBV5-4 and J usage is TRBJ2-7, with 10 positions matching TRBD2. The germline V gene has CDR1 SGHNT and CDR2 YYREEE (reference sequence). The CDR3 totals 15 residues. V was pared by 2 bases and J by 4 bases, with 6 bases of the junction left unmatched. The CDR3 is CASSFWASGSYEQYF. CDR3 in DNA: TGTGCCAGCAGCTTCTGGGCTAGCGGGAGTTACGAGCAGTACTTC.

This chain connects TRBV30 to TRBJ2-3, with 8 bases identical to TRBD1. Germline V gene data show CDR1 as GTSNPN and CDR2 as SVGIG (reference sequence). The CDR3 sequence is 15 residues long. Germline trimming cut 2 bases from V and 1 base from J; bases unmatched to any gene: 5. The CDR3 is CAWSYGQGGTDTQYF. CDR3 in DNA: TGTGCCTGGAGTTACGGACAGGGTGGCACAGATACGCAGTATTTT. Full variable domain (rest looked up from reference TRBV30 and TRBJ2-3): SQTIHQWPATLVQPVGSPLSLECTVEGTSNPNLYWYRQAAGRGLQLLFYSVGIGQISSEVPQNLSASRPQDRQFILSSKKLLLSDSGFYLCAWSYGQGGTDTQYFGPGTRLTVL.

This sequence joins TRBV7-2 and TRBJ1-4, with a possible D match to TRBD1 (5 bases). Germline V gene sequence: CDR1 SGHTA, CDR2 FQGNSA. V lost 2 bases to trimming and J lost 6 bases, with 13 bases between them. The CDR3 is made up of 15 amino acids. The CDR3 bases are TGTGCCAGCAGCTTAAAGGGGTGGGAAGATGAAAAACTGTTTTTT. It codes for CASSLKGWEDEKLFF. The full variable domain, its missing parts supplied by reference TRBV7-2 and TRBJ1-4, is GAGVSQSPSNKVTEKGKDVELRCDPISGHTALYWYRQSLGQGLEFLIYFQGNSAPDKSGLPSDRFSAERTGGSVSTLTIQRTQQEDSAVYLCASSLKGWEDEKLFFGSGTQLSVL.

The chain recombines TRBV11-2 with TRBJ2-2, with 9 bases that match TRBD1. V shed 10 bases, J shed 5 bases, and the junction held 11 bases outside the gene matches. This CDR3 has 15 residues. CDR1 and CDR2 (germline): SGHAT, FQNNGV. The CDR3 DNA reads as TGTGCCACTTATCACCGGGACAGGGTAACCGGGGAGCTGTTTTTT. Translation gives CATYHRDRVTGELFF.

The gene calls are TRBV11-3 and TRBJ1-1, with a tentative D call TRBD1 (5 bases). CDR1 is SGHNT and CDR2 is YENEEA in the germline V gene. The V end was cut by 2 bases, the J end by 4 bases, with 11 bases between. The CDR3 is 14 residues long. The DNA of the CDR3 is TGTGCCAGCAGCTTAAACCCGGGGGGCACTGAAGCTTTCTTT. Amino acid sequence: CASSLNPGGTEAFF.

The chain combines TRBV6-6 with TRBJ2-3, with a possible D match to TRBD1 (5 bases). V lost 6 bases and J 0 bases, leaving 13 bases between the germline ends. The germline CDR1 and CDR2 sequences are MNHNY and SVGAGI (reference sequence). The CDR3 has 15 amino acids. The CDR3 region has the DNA TGTGCCAGCAGGGACACGGGCGGTAGCACAGATACGCAGTATTTT. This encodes CASRDTGGSTDTQYF.

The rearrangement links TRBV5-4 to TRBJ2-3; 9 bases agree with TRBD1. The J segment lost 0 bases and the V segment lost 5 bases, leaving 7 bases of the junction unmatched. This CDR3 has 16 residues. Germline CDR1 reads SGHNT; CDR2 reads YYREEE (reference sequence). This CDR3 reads CASRPGQGISTDTQYF. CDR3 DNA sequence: TGTGCCAGCAGACCCGGACAGGGGATAAGCACAGATACGCAGTATTTT.

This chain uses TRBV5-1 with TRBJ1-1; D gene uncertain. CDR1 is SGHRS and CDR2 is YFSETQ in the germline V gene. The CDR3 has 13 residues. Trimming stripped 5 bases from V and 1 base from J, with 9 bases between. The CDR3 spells CASSTPPNTEAFF. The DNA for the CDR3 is TGCGCCAGCAGTACGCCACCGAACACTGAAGCTTTCTTT.

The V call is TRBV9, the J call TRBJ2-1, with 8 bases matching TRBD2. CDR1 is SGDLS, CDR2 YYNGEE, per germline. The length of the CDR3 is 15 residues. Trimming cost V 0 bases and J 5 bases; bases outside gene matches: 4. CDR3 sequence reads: CASSVGATSDNEQFF. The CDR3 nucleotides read TGTGCCAGCAGCGTAGGAGCGACTAGCGACAATGAGCAGTTCTTC.

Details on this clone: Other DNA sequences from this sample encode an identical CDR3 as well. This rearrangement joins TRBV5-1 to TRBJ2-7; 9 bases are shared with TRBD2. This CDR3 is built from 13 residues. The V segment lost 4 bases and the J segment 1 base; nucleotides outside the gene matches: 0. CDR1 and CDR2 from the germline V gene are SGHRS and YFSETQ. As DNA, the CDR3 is TGCGCCAGCAGCCTAGCGGGATCCTACGAGCAGTACTTC. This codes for CASSLAGSYEQYF.

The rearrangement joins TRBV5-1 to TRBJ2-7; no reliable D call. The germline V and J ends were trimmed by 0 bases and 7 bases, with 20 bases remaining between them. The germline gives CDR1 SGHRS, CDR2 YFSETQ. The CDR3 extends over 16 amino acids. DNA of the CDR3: TGCGCCAGCAGCTTGGAGTTCAGTCGCCGGGTGAGTGAGCAGTACTTC. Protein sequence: CASSLEFSRRVSEQYF.

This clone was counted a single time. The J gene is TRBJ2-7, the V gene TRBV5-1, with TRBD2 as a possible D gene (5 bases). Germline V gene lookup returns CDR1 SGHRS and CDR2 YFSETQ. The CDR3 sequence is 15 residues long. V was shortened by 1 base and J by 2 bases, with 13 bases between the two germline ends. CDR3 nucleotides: TGCGCCAGCAGCTTGAAAGGAGAGACTACCTACGAGCAGTACTTC. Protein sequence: CASSLKGETTYEQYF.

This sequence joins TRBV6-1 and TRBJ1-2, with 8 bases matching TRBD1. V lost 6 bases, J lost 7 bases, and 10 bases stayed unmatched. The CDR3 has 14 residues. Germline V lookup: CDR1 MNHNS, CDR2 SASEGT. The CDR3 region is CASRMRTGLSGYTF. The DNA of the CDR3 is TGTGCCAGCAGGATGCGGACAGGGCTTTCTGGCTACACCTTC.

In DNA form, the CDR3 reads TGTGCCAGCAGCTTAGCGTCTTCCGCGACGGTAAACAATGAGCAGTTCTTC. This sequence encodes CASSLASSATVNNEQFF. This chain uses TRBV7-8 with TRBJ2-1; no clear D. V lost 0 bases and J 5 bases, leaving 17 bases between the germline ends. The CDR3 is 17 residues long. CDR1 and CDR2 (germline): SGHVS, FQNEAQ. The entire variable domain, with the rest obtained from reference TRBV7-8 and TRBJ2-1, is as follows: GAGVSQSPRYKVAKRGQDVALRCDPISGHVSLFWYQQALGQGPEFLTYFQNEAQLDKSGLPSDRFFAERPEGSVSTLKIQRTQQEDSAVYLCASSLASSATVNNEQFFGPGTRLTVL.

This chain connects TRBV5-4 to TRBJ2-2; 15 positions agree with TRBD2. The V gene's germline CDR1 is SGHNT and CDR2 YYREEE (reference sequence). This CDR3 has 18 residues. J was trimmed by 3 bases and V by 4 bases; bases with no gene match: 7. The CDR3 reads CASSPGLAGGPHTGELFF. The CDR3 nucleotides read TGTGCCAGCAGCCCCGGACTAGCGGGAGGGCCCCACACCGGGGAGCTGTTTTTT.

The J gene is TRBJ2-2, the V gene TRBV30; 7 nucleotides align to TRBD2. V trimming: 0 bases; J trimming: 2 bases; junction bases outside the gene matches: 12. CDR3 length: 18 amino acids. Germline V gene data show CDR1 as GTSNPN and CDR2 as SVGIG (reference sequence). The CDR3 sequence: CAWSVPIGGTVNTGELFF. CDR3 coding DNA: TGTGCCTGGAGTGTCCCCATCGGGGGGACGGTAAACACCGGGGAGCTGTTTTTT.

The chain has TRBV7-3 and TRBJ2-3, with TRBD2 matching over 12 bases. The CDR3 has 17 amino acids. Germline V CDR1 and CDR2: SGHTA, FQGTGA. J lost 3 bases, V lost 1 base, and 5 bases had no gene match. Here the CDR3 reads CASSLIPGTSGTDTQYF. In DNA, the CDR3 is TGTGCCAGCAGCTTAATCCCCGGGACTAGCGGGACAGATACGCAGTATTTT.

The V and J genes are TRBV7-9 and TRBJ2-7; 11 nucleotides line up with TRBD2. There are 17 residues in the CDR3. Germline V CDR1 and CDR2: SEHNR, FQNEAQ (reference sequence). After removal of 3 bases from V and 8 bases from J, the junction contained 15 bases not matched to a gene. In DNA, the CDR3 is TGTGCCAGCAGCTTTGGGACAGGGATAGCGGGAGGGCCGAAGCAGTACTTC. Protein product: CASSFGTGIAGGPKQYF. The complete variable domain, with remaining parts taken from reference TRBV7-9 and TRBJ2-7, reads DTGVSQNPRHKITKRGQNVTFRCDPISEHNRLYWYRQTLGQGPEFLTYFQNEAQLEKSRLLSDRFSAERPKGSFSTLEIQRTEQGDSAMYLCASSFGTGIAGGPKQYFGPGTRLTVT.

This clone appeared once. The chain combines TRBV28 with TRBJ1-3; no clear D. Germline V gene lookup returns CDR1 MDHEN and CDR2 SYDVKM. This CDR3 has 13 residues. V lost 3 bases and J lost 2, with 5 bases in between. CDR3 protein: CASSFRPGNTIYF. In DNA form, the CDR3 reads TGTGCCAGCAGTTTTCGACCTGGAAACACCATATATTTT.

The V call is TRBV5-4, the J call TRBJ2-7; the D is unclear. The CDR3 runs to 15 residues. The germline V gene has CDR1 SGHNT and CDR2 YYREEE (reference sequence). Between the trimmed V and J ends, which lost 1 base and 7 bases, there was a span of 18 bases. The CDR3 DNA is TGTGCCAGCAGCTTGTGGTCAGGCCAGCTAGGGGAGCAGTACTTC. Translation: CASSLWSGQLGEQYF.

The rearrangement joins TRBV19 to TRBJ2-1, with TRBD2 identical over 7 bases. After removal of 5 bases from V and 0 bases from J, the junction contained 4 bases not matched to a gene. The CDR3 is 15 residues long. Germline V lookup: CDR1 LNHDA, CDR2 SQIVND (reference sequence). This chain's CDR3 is CASSPGTTSYNEQFF. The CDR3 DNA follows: TGTGCCAGTAGTCCCGGGACTACCTCCTACAATGAGCAGTTCTTC.

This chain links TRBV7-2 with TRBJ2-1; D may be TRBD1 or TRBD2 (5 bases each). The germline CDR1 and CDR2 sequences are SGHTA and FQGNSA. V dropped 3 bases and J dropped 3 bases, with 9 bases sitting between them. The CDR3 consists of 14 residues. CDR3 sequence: CASSFQGRYNEQFF. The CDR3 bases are TGTGCCAGCAGCTTCCAGGGACGCTACAATGAGCAGTTCTTC.

The CDR3 sequence: CASCGSVSYEQYF. CDR3 DNA: TGTGCCAGTTGTGGGTCCGTCTCCTACGAGCAGTACTTC. The chain is built from TRBV19 and TRBJ2-7; D gene uncertain. The V and J ends lost 8 bases and 0 bases respectively, with 11 bases between them. The germline V gene encodes CDR1 LNHDA and CDR2 SQIVND (reference sequence). This CDR3 is 13 amino acids long.

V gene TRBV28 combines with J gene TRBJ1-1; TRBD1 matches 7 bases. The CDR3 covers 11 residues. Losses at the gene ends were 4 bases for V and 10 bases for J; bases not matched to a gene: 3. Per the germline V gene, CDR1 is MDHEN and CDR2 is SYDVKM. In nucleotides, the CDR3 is TGTGCCAGCAGTTCGGGGGACAGAGCTTTCTTT. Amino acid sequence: CASSSGDRAFF.

DNA for the CDR3: TGTGCCAGTAGTGATTTCCCGGGACAGGGTTACGAGCAGTACTTC. Translating it yields CASSDFPGQGYEQYF. The chain combines TRBV19 with TRBJ2-7, with 9 bases identical to TRBD1. With 5 bases clipped from V and 4 bases from J, the junction kept 9 bases outside the gene matches. The germline CDR1 and CDR2 sequences are LNHDA and SQIVND (reference sequence). The CDR3 is 15 residues long.